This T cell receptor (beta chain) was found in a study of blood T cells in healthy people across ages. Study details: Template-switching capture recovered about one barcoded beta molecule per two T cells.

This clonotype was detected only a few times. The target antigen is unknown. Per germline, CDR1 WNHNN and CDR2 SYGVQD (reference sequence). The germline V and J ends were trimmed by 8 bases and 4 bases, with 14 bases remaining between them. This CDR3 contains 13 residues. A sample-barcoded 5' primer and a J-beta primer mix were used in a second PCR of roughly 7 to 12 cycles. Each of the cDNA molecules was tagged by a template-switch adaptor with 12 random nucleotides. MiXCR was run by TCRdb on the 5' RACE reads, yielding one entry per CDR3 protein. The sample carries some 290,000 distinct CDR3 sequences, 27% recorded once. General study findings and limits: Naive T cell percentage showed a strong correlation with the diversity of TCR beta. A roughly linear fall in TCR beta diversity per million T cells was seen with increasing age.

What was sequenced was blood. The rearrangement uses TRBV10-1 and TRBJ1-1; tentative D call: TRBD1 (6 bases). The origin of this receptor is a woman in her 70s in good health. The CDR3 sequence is CASPRGLTTEAFF. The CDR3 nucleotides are TGCGCCAGCCCTAGGGGGTTGACCACTGAAGCTTTCTTT.